This T cell receptor (beta chain) appears in the sequencing data of a study of cytomegalovirus exposure and HLA in healthy donors. Study-wide results and caveats: Several V segments, TRBV6-2 and TRBV6-3 among them, could not be told apart and were dropped. In an earlier analysis, about 90% or about 30%: the productive usage of most TCR beta V segments.

In germline, CDR1 is ENHRY, CDR2 SYGVKD. CDR3 size: 16 residues. V was shortened by 3 bases and J by 6 bases, with 18 bases between the two germline ends. 60 Vbeta and 13 Jbeta primers were used in PCR. Repertoires were generated with immunoSEQ multiplex PCR, while TCRdb's copy carries only in-frame clones and drops some. The table shows about 160,000 clones, with around 76% occurring only once. Details on this clone: The antigen remains unidentified.

The chain uses TRBV10-3 and TRBJ1-5; D ambiguous. This clonotype originated in a female donor in good health and CMV-seronegative. Sequenced sample: PBMCs. CDR3 coding DNA: TGTGCCATCAGTGACCGACCCGGGAATGTGTTTCAGCCCCAGCATTTT. Translated, it gives CAISDRPGNVFQPQHF.